These T cell receptor beta chains were read from a single sample in a study of neurological immune-mediated disorders. TCRdb re-called the 5' RACE reads through MiXCR, storing one row per CDR3 protein. The table lists about 79,000 distinct CDR3 sequences, roughly 13% of them singletons. Sequenced sample: PBMCs. All receptors derive from a woman in her 50s in good health. CDR3s include the opening cysteine and the closing phenylalanine or tryptophan. Fields, in order: clone size, V gene, D gene, J gene, CDR3 protein, CDR3 DNA. The D gene is left open where the match is weak. A clone size is listed for some rows: how often the clone was seen (once, few, many), or a class if it is expanded.

many,TRBV27,NA,TRBJ1-4,CASSANSGANEKLFF,TGTGCCAGCAGTGCCAACAGTGGAGCTAATGAAAAACTGTTTTTT
NA,TRBV10-3,TRBD2,TRBJ2-3,CATQTSGGADGGKDTQYF,TGTGCCACTCAGACTAGCGGGGGGGCAGATGGGGGAAAAGATACGCAGTATTTT
NA,TRBV7-2,NA,TRBJ2-3,CASSSSGGPDTQYF,TGTGCCAGCAGCTCCTCGGGGGGCCCAGATACGCAGTATTTT
many,TRBV20-1,NA,TRBJ1-2,CSARDRGNYGYTF,TGCAGTGCTAGAGACAGGGGAAACTATGGCTACACCTTC
many,TRBV7-9,TRBD2,TRBJ2-2,CASSFRGGAGTGELFF,TGTGCCAGCAGCTTTCGCGGGGGGGCCGGAACCGGGGAGCTGTTTTTT
few,TRBV18,NA,TRBJ2-5,CASSPSGRSRLETQYF,TGTGCCAGCTCCCCCAGCGGGCGGTCTAGGTTGGAGACCCAGTACTTC
few,TRBV6-6,NA,TRBJ2-5,CASSYLNLMAQYF,TGTGCCAGCAGTTACCTCAACTTAATGGCCCAGTACTTC
many,TRBV11-3,NA,TRBJ2-5,CASSLPADQETQYF,TGTGCCAGCAGCTTACCGGCGGATCAAGAGACCCAGTACTTC
many,TRBV7-9,NA,TRBJ2-7,CASSLEVGRAYEQYF,TGTGCCAGCAGCTTGGAGGTGGGGCGGGCCTACGAGCAGTACTTC
few,TRBV27,TRBD1,TRBJ2-2,CASSLRGRTTGELFF,TGTGCCAGCAGTTTAAGGGGGCGCACCACCGGGGAGCTGTTTTTT
few,TRBV20-1,TRBD1,TRBJ2-1,CSARARQGRTYNEQFF,TGCAGTGCTCGCGCGCGACAGGGTCGGACCTACAATGAGCAGTTCTTC
NA,TRBV20-1,TRBD1,TRBJ1-1,CSARTDRGPEAFF,TGCAGTGCTAGGACAGACAGGGGCCCTGAAGCTTTCTTT
many,TRBV28,NA,TRBJ2-3,CASSLKGGPKYF,TGTGCCAGCAGTTTAAAGGGGGGGCCTAAGTATTTT
many,TRBV3-1,NA,TRBJ2-3,CASSLGQRGGTQYF,TGTGCCAGCAGCCTGGGACAGCGGGGTGGTACGCAGTATTTT
many,TRBV9,NA,TRBJ1-6,CASRTRGPLHF,TGTGCCAGCAGAACCAGAGGACCCCTCCACTTT
many,TRBV5-1,TRBD1,TRBJ2-1,CASSLALNRGLTYNEQFF,TGCGCCAGCAGCTTGGCCCTCAACAGGGGGCTTACCTACAATGAGCAGTTCTTC
NA,TRBV6-1,TRBD1,TRBJ2-7,CASSEASGQTYEQYF,TGTGCCAGCAGTGAAGCGTCGGGACAGACCTACGAGCAGTACTTC
many,TRBV20-1,TRBD1,TRBJ1-2,CSADRDRTNYGYTF,TGCAGTGCTGACCGGGACAGGACTAACTATGGCTACACCTTC
NA,TRBV6-2/TRBV6-3,NA,TRBJ1-1,CASRGTSRGPRAFF,TGTGCCAGCAGAGGGACTAGTCGGGGACCGCGAGCTTTCTTT
many,TRBV5-1,NA,TRBJ1-3,CASSMGTWRATGNTIYF,TGCGCCAGCAGCATGGGGACTTGGCGGGCCACTGGAAACACCATATATTTT
NA,TRBV10-1,NA,TRBJ2-1,CASSERRGSYNEQFF,TGCGCCAGCAGTGAGAGGAGAGGGTCCTACAATGAGCAGTTCTTC
few,TRBV12-3/TRBV12-4,NA,TRBJ1-4,CASSVHPGQVNEKLFF,TGTGCCAGCAGTGTTCACCCGGGACAAGTTAATGAAAAACTGTTTTTT
many,TRBV18,NA,TRBJ1-1,CASSPPYRTEAFF,TGTGCCAGCTCACCACCCTATAGGACTGAAGCTTTCTTT
many,TRBV28,NA,TRBJ1-1,CASSRPGVGEAFF,TGTGCCAGCTCCCGCCCAGGGGTCGGAGAAGCTTTCTTT
many,TRBV20-1,NA,TRBJ2-7,CSASPGPGSYEQYF,TGCAGTGCCAGTCCAGGGCCCGGATCCTACGAGCAGTACTTC
many,TRBV28,NA,TRBJ2-5,CASSLRTRGLDETQYF,TGTGCCAGCAGCCTCCGGACTAGGGGGCTTGACGAGACCCAGTACTTC
many,TRBV5-1,TRBD2,TRBJ2-1,CASSPRTSGELNEQFF,TGCGCCAGCAGCCCTAGGACTAGCGGGGAGCTCAATGAGCAGTTCTTC
many,TRBV5-1,TRBD1,TRBJ1-1,CASSSRPGQYTEAFF,TGCGCCAGCAGCTCTCGTCCGGGACAGTACACTGAAGCTTTCTTT
many,TRBV28,NA,TRBJ2-7,CASSSNPGISYEQYF,TGTGCCAGCAGTTCTAACCCCGGGATATCCTACGAGCAGTACTTC
many,TRBV6-6,NA,TRBJ2-2,CASTGRGRTGELFF,TGTGCCAGCACCGGCAGGGGACGGACCGGGGAGCTGTTTTTT
many,TRBV5-6,NA,TRBJ2-1,CASSTARDTFYNEQFF,TGTGCCAGCAGCACCGCCCGGGACACCTTCTACAATGAGCAGTTCTTC
many,TRBV9,TRBD2,TRBJ2-7,CASTRTSGGKSSYEQYF,TGTGCCAGCACCAGGACTAGCGGGGGAAAAAGCTCCTACGAGCAGTACTTC
many,TRBV7-2,NA,TRBJ2-3,CASRPGGATDTQYF,TGTGCCAGCAGACCAGGGGGGGCTACAGATACGCAGTATTTT
many,TRBV5-1,NA,TRBJ2-3,CASSLGPGEEDTQYF,TGCGCCAGCAGCTTGGGGCCAGGGGAAGAAGATACGCAGTATTTT
few,TRBV20-1,NA,TRBJ1-5,CSARVLQPGDQPQHF,TGCAGTGCTAGAGTTTTACAGCCGGGGGATCAGCCCCAGCATTTT
NA,TRBV4-2,TRBD1,TRBJ1-1,CASSQGDRDTEAFF,TGTGCCAGCAGCCAAGGGGACAGGGACACTGAAGCTTTCTTT
many,TRBV12-3/TRBV12-4,NA,TRBJ1-5,CASSLAGSGDRGQPQHF,TGTGCCAGCAGTTTAGCGGGTTCGGGTGATCGTGGTCAGCCCCAGCATTTT
many,TRBV28,NA,TRBJ2-7,CATPRDGIPYEQYF,TGTGCCACTCCCCGGGACGGAATTCCCTACGAGCAGTACTTC
many,TRBV10-3,TRBD1,TRBJ2-1,CAIRTGGSYNEQFF,TGTGCCATCAGGACAGGGGGCTCCTACAATGAGCAGTTCTTC
many,TRBV7-3,NA,TRBJ2-3,CASSYRGASGTDTQYF,TGTGCCAGCAGCTATCGAGGGGCGAGCGGCACAGATACGCAGTATTTT
NA,TRBV28,TRBD2,TRBJ2-7,CASSETSGPYEQYF,TGTGCCAGCAGTGAAACTAGCGGACCCTACGAGCAGTACTTC
few,TRBV11-3,NA,TRBJ2-5,CASSLDMGDQYF,TGTGCCAGCAGCCTCGATATGGGGGACCAGTACTTC
many,TRBV6-5,TRBD2,TRBJ2-5,CASSRLAGGPQETQYF,TGTGCCAGCAGCCGACTAGCGGGAGGGCCGCAGGAGACCCAGTACTTC
many,TRBV4-2,TRBD2,TRBJ2-4,CASSHTTSNLAGDTKNIQYF,TGTGCCAGCAGCCATACAACCTCCAACCTAGCGGGAGATACCAAAAACATTCAGTACTTC
many,TRBV20-1,NA,TRBJ2-3,CSARDPKTGADTQYF,TGCAGTGCTAGAGACCCAAAGACAGGAGCGGATACGCAGTATTTT
many,TRBV20-1,NA,TRBJ1-1,CSARAGTANTEAFF,TGCAGTGCTAGAGCGGGGACGGCGAACACTGAAGCTTTCTTT
many,TRBV4-2,NA,TRBJ2-5,CASSQPGPQETQYF,TGTGCCAGCAGCCAACCGGGGCCCCAAGAGACCCAGTACTTC
many,TRBV7-2,NA,TRBJ1-5,CASSLTSQNNQPQHF,TGTGCCAGCAGCTTAACTTCACAGAACAATCAGCCCCAGCATTTT
many,TRBV5-1,TRBD1,TRBJ2-1,CASSLEGTGGINEQFF,TGCGCCAGCAGCTTGGAGGGAACAGGGGGTATCAATGAGCAGTTCTTC
many,TRBV5-1,TRBD2,TRBJ2-1,CASSSRSGKEGHEQFF,TGCGCCAGCAGCTCCCGTAGCGGGAAAGAGGGTCATGAGCAGTTCTTC
many,TRBV5-1,TRBD2,TRBJ2-7,CASSSGGYEQYF,TGCGCCAGCAGCTCGGGAGGTTACGAGCAGTACTTC
many,TRBV5-5,NA,TRBJ2-3,CASSLRWGGEDTQYF,TGTGCCAGCAGCTTGCGGTGGGGCGGTGAAGATACGCAGTATTTT
many,TRBV5-1,NA,TRBJ1-2,CASSFGGNGGYTF,TGCGCCAGCAGCTTCGGAGGGAACGGGGGCTACACCTTC
many,TRBV29-1,TRBD1,TRBJ2-4,CSAKGQLKNIQYF,TGCAGCGCCAAGGGACAGCTTAAAAACATTCAGTACTTC
NA,TRBV5-1,TRBD2,TRBJ2-1,CASRGLAGGVYNEQFF,TGCGCCAGCCGGGGACTAGCGGGGGGGGTCTACAATGAGCAGTTCTTC
many,TRBV20-1,NA,TRBJ1-4,CSAQVWANNEKLFF,TGCAGTGCTCAAGTCTGGGCTAATAATGAAAAACTGTTTTTT
many,TRBV27,NA,TRBJ1-5,CASSSRPMDGNQPQHF,TGTGCCAGCAGTTCCCGGCCAATGGACGGCAATCAGCCCCAGCATTTT
many,TRBV20-1,NA,TRBJ2-5,CSGGRSPETQYF,TGCAGTGGGGGCAGGAGCCCAGAGACCCAGTACTTC
many,TRBV20-1,NA,TRBJ2-7,CSAAATETKQYF,TGCAGTGCCGCCGCGACAGAAACAAAGCAGTACTTC
many,TRBV29-1,NA,TRBJ1-1,CSVLTVTGFTEAFF,TGCAGCGTTCTAACAGTCACGGGTTTCACTGAAGCTTTCTTT